This TCR beta chain derives from a study of blood T cells in healthy people across ages (dated by TCRdb to the mid-2010s). Background for the entire study: In model experiments, roughly one uniquely barcoded TCR beta cDNA molecule per two T cells was captured by template switching. The study measured age-related changes in TCR beta repertoire diversity using deep sequencing normalized with unique cDNA molecular identifiers. The study analyzed two additional independent replicas of 1 million unique cDNA reads from the same blood draw for two donors, one aged 18 to 29 and one aged 80 or older. Donors were grouped into four age groups: young (average roughly 16 years), middle-aged (roughly 37), aged (around 60) and long-lived (roughly 80). To avoid experimental bias, donors of different ages were spread randomly across the sequencing lanes.

The library relied on 5' RACE. Sequencing took place on an Illumina HiSeq 2500. A second PCR of roughly 7 to 12 cycles was performed with a sample-barcoded 5' primer and a J-beta primer mix. A unique molecular identifier was introduced onto each TCR beta cDNA molecule by a template-switch 5' adaptor carrying 12 random nucleotides. Each sample yielded at least 3 million CDR3-containing paired-end reads. The Mint cDNA synthesis kit, primed by a TRBC-specific oligonucleotide, was used to synthesize first-strand cDNA from all RNA. All cDNA was treated with uracil-DNA glycosylase and then went through a first 18-cycle PCR with the universal primers M1SS and BC2_uni_R. Concerning the study's data processing: Each sample was normalized by randomly selecting 1 million high-quality reads, each carrying a distinct molecular identifier. Reads sharing molecular identifiers were discarded rather than binned into consensus sequences. MiTCR, run with a Q25 quality threshold and the strictest error-elimination algorithm, handled CDR3 identification, clonotype clustering and error correction. Lower-bound total TCR beta diversity was estimated with a nonparametric unseen species model using Euler transformation. TCRdb ran its own pipeline on the public reads, namely fastp trimming at Q25 and MiXCR clone calling, and kept in-frame beta chains. Here each entry gathers all rows of one CDR3 protein and keeps the most common genes and DNA. The V and J calls reflect TCRdb's pipeline rather than the authors' work. The sample contains fewer than 900,000 distinct CDR3 sequences, roughly 45% of them found a single time. The biggest ten clones account for 20% to 25% of the sample.

The approximately 40 donors, aged about 6 to 90 years, were systemically healthy Caucasian individuals from Russia. Each donor gave ten milliliters of peripheral blood, drawn into EDTA-treated Vacutainer tubes. Ficoll-Paque density-gradient centrifugation was used to isolate PBMCs, with at least 7 million obtained per sample. Trizol reagent was used to extract total RNA from the PBMCs, yielding at least 6 micrograms per sample. For every donor, flow cytometry on a PBMC aliquot measured the percentage of naive CD45RAhigh/CD27high T cells. This clonotype was counted a few times. What antigen it recognizes has not been identified. No much larger clonotype is one base removed from it; base qualities were not supplied. The research as a whole found: Estimates of total diversity from one million sequenced T cells were regarded as lower bounds and underestimates. Observed TCR beta diversity per million T cells fell roughly linearly with age, and a significant reduction was already apparent by age approximately 40. Compared with the aged group, the long-lived group had more naive CD4+ T cells, fewer expanded clones and increased TCR diversity, suggesting age selection. Since profiling was done on bulk unsorted PBMCs, naive and antigen-experienced compartments could not be conclusively compared. There was a strong correlation between observed TCR beta diversity and the percentage of naive T cells measured by flow cytometry. The CMV infection status of donors was not known, potentially confounding age-related changes in expanded clonotypes.

Source material: blood. The clonotype was recovered from a woman aged 60-75 years in good health.

The CDR3: CASSYSTVSYTDTQYF. The nucleotide sequence reads TGTGCCAGCAGTTACTCGACGGTCAGTTACACAGATACGCAGTATTTT. The chain was built from TRBV6-2 or TRBV6-3 and TRBJ2-3, with no D gene named confidently. Taken from cysteine to phenylalanine, the CDR3 has 16 residues. The kept DNA is CDR3 alone, 48 bases in frame from the first base. Reading the germline V gene gives CDR1 MNHEY and CDR2 SVGEGT. Trimming at the junction amounts to 0 bases on V and 2 bases on J, and the germline ends lie 12 bases apart.